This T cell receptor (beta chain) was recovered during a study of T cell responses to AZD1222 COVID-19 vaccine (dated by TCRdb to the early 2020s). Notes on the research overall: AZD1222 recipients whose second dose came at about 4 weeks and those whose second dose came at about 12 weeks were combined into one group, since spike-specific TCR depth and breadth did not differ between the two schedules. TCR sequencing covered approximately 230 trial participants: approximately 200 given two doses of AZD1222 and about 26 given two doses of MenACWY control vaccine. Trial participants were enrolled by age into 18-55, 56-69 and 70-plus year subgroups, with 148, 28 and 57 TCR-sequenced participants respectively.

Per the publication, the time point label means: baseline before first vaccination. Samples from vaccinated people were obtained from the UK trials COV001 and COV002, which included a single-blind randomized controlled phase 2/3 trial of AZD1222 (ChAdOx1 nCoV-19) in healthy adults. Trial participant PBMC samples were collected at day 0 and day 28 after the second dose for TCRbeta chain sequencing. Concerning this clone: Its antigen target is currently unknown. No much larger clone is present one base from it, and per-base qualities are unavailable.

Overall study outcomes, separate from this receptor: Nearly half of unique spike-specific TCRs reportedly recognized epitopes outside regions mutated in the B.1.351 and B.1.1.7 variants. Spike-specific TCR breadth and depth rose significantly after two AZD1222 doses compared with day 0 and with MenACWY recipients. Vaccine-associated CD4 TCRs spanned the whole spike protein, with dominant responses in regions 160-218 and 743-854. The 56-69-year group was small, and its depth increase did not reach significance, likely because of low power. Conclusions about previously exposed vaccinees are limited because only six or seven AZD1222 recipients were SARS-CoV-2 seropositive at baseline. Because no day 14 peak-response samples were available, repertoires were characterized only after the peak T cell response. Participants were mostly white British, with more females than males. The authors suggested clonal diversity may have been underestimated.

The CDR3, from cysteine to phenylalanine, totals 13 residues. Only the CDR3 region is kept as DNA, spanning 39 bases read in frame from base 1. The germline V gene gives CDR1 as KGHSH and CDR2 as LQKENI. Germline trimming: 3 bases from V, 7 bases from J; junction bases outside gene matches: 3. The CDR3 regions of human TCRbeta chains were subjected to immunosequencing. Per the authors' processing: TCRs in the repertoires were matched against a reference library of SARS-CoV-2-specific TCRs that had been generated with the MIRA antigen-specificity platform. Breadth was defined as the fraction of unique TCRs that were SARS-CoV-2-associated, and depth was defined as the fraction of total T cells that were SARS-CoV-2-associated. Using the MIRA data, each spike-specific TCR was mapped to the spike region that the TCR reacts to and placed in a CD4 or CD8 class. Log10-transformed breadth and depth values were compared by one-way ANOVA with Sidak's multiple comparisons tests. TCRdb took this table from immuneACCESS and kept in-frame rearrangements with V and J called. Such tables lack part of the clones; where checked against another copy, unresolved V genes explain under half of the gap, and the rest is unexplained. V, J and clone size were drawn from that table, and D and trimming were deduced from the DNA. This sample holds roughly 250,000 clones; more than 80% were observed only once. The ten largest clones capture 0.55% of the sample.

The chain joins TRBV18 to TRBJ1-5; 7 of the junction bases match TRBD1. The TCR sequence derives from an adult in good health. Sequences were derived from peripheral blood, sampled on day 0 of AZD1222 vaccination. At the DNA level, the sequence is TGTGCCAGCTCACCCGGACAGGAACAGCCCCAGCATTTT. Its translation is CASSPGQEQPQHF.